This TCR beta chain came from a study of blood T cell repertoires in COVID-19. Original methodology: Amplified reference gene primers provided the basis for estimating nucleated cell counts. Repertoires were generated with immunoSEQ multiplex PCR, while TCRdb's copy carries only in-frame clones and drops some. Clone size and the V and J calls come from that table; the DNA yielded D and trimming. The table records about 150,000 clones, approximately 86% of them present only once. The CDR3 is 18 amino acids. The chain couples TRBV21-1 to TRBJ1-6. TRBV21-1 is annotated as a pseudogene. Sequenced input: peripheral blood. The TCR sequence derives from a woman in her 70s with acute or convalescent COVID-19. CDR3 nucleotides: TGTGCCAGCAGCAGACGCCCTCACCTGGCGGAAGATAATTCACCCCTCCACTTT. Protein product: CASSRRPHLAEDNSPLHF.